These 12 T cell receptor beta chains came from one sample sequenced in a study of T cell responses to AZD1222 COVID-19 vaccine. Sequenced by immunoSEQ multiplex PCR; TCRdb stores in-frame clones only, minus some. The sample yields some 140,000 clones, about 90% seen once. This material consisted of peripheral blood, taken on day 0 of AZD1222 vaccination. The source of these receptors is an adult in good health.

The gene calls are TRBV5-6 and TRBJ2-1, with 8 bases that match TRBD1. This CDR3 is built from 15 residues. The germline V gene has CDR1 SGHDT and CDR2 YYEEEE. With V trimmed by 0 bases and J by 7 bases, 6 bases remained unmatched. This chain's CDR3 is CASSLAGGLVNEQFF. DNA for the CDR3: TGTGCCAGCAGCTTGGCAGGGGGCTTGGTTAATGAGCAGTTCTTC.

The CDR3 nucleotides read TGTGCCAGCAGCTTCGGGACAGGGAGAACTGAAGCTTTCTTT. As protein: CASSFGTGRTEAFF. The chain joins TRBV7-6 to TRBJ1-1, with 9 bases identical to TRBD1. The germline gives CDR1 SGHVS, CDR2 FNYEAQ. J gave up 5 bases and V 3 bases, and 4 bases lay outside the gene matches. The CDR3 extends over 14 amino acids.

The chain couples TRBV4-1 to TRBJ2-3; no firm D call. Germline assignment: CDR1 MGHRA and CDR2 YSYEKL. The CDR3 is 15 residues long. Trimming pared 0 bases from V and 1 base from J, leaving 8 bases between. In DNA, the CDR3 is TGCGCCAGCAGCCAAGAACAGTTTCGCACAGATACGCAGTATTTT. As protein: CASSQEQFRTDTQYF.

The V call is TRBV4-2, the J call TRBJ2-3; 8 bases are shared with TRBD1. From germline, CDR1 is LGHNA and CDR2 YNFKEQ. This CDR3 contains 16 residues. Germline trimming cut 0 bases from V and 2 bases from J; bases unmatched to any gene: 4. CDR3: CASSQDDRGTTDTQYF. DNA of the CDR3: TGTGCCAGCAGCCAAGATGACAGGGGAACCACAGATACGCAGTATTTT.

Note on this clone: Other DNA sequences of this sample code for an identical CDR3. The chain joins TRBV24-1 to TRBJ2-7; D gene unclear. Trimming stripped 0 bases from V and 4 bases from J, with 0 bases between. The CDR3 contains 11 residues. Germline CDR1 and CDR2: KGHDR and SFDVKD. In nucleotides, the CDR3 is TGTGCCACCAGTGATTTGTACGAGCAGTACTTC. Residues: CATSDLYEQYF.

In its sample, this clone was seen a few times. V gene TRBV27 combines with J gene TRBJ1-6, with no clear D. Between the trimmed V and J ends, which lost 4 bases and 5 bases, there was a span of 15 bases. There are 16 residues in the CDR3. Per germline, CDR1 MNHEY and CDR2 SMNVEV (reference sequence). The CDR3 sequence is CASSWGSPSNNSPLHF. The CDR3 DNA is TGTGCCAGCAGTTGGGGTTCCCCCAGTAATAATTCACCCCTCCACTTT.

This chain uses TRBV28 with TRBJ2-2; 8 bases line up with TRBD1. Germline V gene data show CDR1 as MDHEN and CDR2 as SYDVKM. Trimming took 6 bases from V and 6 from J; bases not matched to a gene: 12. There are 16 residues in the CDR3. CDR3 loop: CASSTSNNRGAGELFF. CDR3 nucleotides: TGTGCCAGCAGCACATCCAATAACAGGGGGGCCGGGGAGCTGTTTTTT.

The rearrangement uses TRBV7-9 and TRBJ2-7, with TRBD1 identical over 7 bases. Germline V gene sequence: CDR1 SEHNR, CDR2 FQNEAQ (reference sequence). The junction had 10 bases not matched to a gene; V was cut back by 3 bases and J by 5 bases. The CDR3 length is 15 residues. The CDR3 region is CASSFSEQGSNEQYF. The DNA of the CDR3 is TGTGCCAGCAGCTTTTCGGAACAGGGGTCCAACGAGCAGTACTTC.

This clone was picked up one time. V usage is TRBV6-2 or TRBV6-3 and J usage is TRBJ1-5, with D possibly being TRBD1 (5 bases). Germline V gene sequence: CDR1 MNHEY, CDR2 SVGEGT. Between the trimmed V and J ends, which lost 3 bases and 7 bases, there was a span of 13 bases. The CDR3 loop spans 14 amino acids. The CDR3: CASSYGADNQPQHF. The CDR3 DNA sequence: TGTGCCAGCAGTTATGGGGCGGATAACCAGCCCCAGCATTTT.

The chain carries TRBV28 and TRBJ1-5; 9 bases map to TRBD1. Germline V gives CDR1 MDHEN, CDR2 SYDVKM. V dropped 3 bases and J dropped 5; count of bases not matched to a gene: 8. This CDR3 has 16 amino acids. CDR3 DNA sequence: TGTGCCAGCAGTTTGTGGGGACAGGGAGCAGATCAGCCCCAGCATTTT. This translates into CASSLWGQGADQPQHF. The complete variable domain, with remaining parts taken from reference TRBV28 and TRBJ1-5, reads DVKVTQSSRYLVKRTGEKVFLECVQDMDHENMFWYRQDPGLGLRLIYFSYDVKMKEKGDIPEGYSVSREKKERFSLILESASTNQTSMYLCASSLWGQGADQPQHFGDGTRLSIL.

V usage is TRBV7-3 and J usage is TRBJ1-1; D not certain. The CDR3 has 13 amino acids. Trimming left V 5 bases short and J 4 bases short, with 11 bases between. Germline V gene data show CDR1 as SGHTA and CDR2 as FQGTGA. The CDR3 DNA reads TGTGCCAGCAGCCGACTATTGGGCACTGAAGCTTTCTTT. Amino acids: CASSRLLGTEAFF.

The chain uses TRBV28 and TRBJ2-2; 8 bases are shared with TRBD2. CDR1 and CDR2 (germline): MDHEN, SYDVKM. V lost 3 bases and J lost 4; bases outside the gene matches: 1. The CDR3 is 14 amino acids. The CDR3 is CASSFGRGTGELFF. As DNA, the CDR3 is TGTGCCAGCAGTTTCGGGAGGGGCACCGGGGAGCTGTTTTTT.